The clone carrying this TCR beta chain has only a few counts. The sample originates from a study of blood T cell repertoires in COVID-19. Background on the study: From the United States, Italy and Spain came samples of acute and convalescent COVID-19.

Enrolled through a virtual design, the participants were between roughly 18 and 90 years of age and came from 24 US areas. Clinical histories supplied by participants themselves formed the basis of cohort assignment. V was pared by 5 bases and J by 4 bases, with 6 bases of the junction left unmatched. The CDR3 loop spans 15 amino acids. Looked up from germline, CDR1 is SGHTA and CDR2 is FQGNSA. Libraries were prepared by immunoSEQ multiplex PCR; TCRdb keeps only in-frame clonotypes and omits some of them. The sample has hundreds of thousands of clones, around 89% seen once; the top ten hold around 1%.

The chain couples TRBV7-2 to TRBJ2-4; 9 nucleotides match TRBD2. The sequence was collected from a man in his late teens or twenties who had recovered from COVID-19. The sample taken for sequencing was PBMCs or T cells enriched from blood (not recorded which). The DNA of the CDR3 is TGTGCCAGCAGCCTACCTAGCGGGAATAAAAACATTCAGTACTTC. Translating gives CASSLPSGNKNIQYF.